This T cell receptor beta chain was identified during a study of T cells in localized non-small cell lung cancer. Repertoires were generated with immunoSEQ multiplex PCR, while TCRdb's copy carries only in-frame clones and drops some. Here the sample spans about 45,000 clones, about four fifths being singletons. The ends lost 4 bases at V and 0 bases at J; junction bases unmatched: 14. This CDR3 comprises 18 residues. From germline, CDR1 is SGDLS and CDR2 YYNGEE. About this clone itself: Its specificity is unknown.

Study outcomes and limitations: Appearing in adjacent lung were a median roughly 59 of the top 100 tumor clones.

This sequence joins TRBV9 and TRBJ2-3; 7 bases fit TRBD1. The source material was peripheral blood mononuclear cells, sampled before any cancer treatment. The receptor comes from a man aged 40 to 75 with stage III lung adenocarcinoma. CDR3 amino acids: CASSTQGVPGQSTDTQYF. The CDR3 coding sequence is TGTGCCAGCAGCACCCAAGGTGTACCGGGACAGAGCACAGATACGCAGTATTTT.